This T cell receptor beta chain was captured by sequencing in a study of blood T cell repertoires in COVID-19. Study-wide context: PBMCs, B-cell-depleted T cells, or T cells provided the cDNA or gDNA that made up the material.

Enrollment of patients from Seattle took place during active infection, with longitudinal follow-up. Profiled with immunoSEQ multiplex PCR; TCRdb holds only in-frame clones, not every one. The sample includes under 20,000 clones, more than 65% of them seen just once. V gave up 3 bases and J gave up 7 bases, with 10 bases separating them. Germline V gives CDR1 SGHNT, CDR2 YENEEA. The CDR3 runs 13 residues. The sample consisted of peripheral blood. This receptor was obtained from a man in his 70s with COVID-19, enrolled during active disease. This sequence joins TRBV11-3 and TRBJ1-5, with D possibly being TRBD1 (6 bases). The CDR3 sequence: CASSFRGGQPQHF. The CDR3 region has the DNA TGTGCCAGCAGCTTCAGGGGTGGACAGCCCCAGCATTTT.